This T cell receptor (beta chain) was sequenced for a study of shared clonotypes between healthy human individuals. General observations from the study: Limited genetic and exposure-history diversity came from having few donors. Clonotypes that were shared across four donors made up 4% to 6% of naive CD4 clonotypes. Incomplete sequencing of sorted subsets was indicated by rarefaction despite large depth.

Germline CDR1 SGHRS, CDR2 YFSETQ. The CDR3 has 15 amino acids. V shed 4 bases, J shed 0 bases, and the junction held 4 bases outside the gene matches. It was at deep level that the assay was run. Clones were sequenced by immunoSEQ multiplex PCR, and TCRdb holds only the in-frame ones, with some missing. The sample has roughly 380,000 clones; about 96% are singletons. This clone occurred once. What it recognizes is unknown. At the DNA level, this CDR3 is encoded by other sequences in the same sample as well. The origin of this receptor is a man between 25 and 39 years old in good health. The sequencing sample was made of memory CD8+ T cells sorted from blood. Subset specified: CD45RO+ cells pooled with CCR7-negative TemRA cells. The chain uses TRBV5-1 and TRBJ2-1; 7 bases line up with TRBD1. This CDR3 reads CASSPGQSSYNEQFF. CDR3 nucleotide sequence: TGCGCCAGCAGCCCGGGACAGAGCTCCTACAATGAGCAGTTCTTC.